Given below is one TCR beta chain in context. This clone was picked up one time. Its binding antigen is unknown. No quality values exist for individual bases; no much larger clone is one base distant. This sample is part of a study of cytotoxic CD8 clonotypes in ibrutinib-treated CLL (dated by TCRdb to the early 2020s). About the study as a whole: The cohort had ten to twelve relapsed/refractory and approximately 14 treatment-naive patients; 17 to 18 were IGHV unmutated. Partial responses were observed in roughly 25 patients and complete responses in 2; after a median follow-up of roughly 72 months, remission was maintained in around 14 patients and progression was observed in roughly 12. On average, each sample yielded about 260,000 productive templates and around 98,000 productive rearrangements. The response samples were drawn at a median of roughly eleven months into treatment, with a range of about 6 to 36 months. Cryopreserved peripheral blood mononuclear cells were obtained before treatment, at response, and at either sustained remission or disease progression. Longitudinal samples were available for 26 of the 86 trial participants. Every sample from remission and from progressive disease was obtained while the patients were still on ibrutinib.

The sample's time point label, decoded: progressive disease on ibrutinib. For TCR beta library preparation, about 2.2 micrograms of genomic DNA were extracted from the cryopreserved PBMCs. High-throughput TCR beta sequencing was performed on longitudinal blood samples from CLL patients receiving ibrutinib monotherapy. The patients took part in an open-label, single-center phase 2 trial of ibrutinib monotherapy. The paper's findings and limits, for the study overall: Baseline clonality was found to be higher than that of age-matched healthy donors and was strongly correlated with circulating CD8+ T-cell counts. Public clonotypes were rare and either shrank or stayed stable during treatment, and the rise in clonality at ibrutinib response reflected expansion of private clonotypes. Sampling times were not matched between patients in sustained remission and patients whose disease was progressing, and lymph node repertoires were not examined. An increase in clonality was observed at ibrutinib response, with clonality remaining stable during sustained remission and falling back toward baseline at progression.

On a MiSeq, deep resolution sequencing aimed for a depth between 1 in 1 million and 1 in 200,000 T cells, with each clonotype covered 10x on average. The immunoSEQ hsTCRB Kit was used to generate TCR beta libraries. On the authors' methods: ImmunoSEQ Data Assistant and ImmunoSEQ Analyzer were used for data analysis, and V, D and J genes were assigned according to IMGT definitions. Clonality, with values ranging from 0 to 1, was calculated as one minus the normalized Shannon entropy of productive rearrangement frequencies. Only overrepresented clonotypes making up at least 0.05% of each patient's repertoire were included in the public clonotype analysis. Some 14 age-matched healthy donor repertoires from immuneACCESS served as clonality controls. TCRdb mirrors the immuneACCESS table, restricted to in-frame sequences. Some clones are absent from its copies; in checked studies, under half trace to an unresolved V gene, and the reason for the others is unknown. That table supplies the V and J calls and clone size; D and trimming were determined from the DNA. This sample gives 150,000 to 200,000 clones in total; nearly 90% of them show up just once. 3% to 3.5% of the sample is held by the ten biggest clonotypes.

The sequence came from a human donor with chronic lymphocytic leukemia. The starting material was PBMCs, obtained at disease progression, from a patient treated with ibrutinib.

The bases read TGTGCCAGCATCCCAAAGGGGGGCTTTGATACAGATACGCAGTATTTT. This translates into CASIPKGGFDTDTQYF. Recombination joined TRBV27 with TRBJ2-3; the D region is possibly TRBD1 or TRBD2, each matching across 6 bases. The CDR3 sequence holds 16 residues, the cysteine and phenylalanine included. Just the 48-base CDR3 DNA is kept, in frame starting at base 1. Taken from the germline V gene (reference sequence), the CDR1 and CDR2 loops are MNHEY and SMNVEV. The junction shows trimming of 7 bases on V and 3 bases on J, plus 20 bases between the germline ends.